This T cell receptor beta chain was recovered during a study of blood T cell repertoires in COVID-19. About the study: T cells, B-cell-depleted T cells, or PBMCs supplied cDNA or gDNA.

The CDR3 sequence is 15 residues long. Losses at the gene ends were 1 base for V and 5 bases for J; bases not matched to a gene: 2. Germline lookup yields CDR1 LGHNA and CDR2 YSLEER. Under the authors' procedure: Reference gene primers were amplified, and this amplification served to estimate nucleated cell counts. TCRdb's copy holds only in-frame clones and misses some; the assay was immunoSEQ multiplex PCR. V, J and clone size were drawn from that table, and D and trimming were deduced from the DNA. This table holds 130,000 or so clones, 84% found once. The chain combines TRBV4-3 with TRBJ1-4; 9 positions match TRBD1. This TCR was recovered from a woman of 80 years or more with acute or convalescent COVID-19. Sequenced: peripheral blood. The DNA for the CDR3 is TGCGCCAGCAGCCAAGCGGGGACAGGGAATGAAAAACTGTTTTTT. Encoded protein: CASSQAGTGNEKLFF.